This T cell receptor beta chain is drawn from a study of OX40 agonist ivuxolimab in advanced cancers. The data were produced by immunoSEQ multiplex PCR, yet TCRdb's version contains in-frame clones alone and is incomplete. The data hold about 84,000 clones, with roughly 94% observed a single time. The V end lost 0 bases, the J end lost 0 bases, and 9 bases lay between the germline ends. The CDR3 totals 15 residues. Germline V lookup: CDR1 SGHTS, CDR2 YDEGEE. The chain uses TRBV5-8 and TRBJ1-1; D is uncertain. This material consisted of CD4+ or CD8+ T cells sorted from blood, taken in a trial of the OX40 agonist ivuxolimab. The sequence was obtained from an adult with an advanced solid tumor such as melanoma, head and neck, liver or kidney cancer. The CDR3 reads CASSLVVRLNTEAFF. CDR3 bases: TGTGCCAGCAGCTTGGTCGTTCGGCTGAACACTGAAGCTTTCTTT.